This entry is about one T cell receptor (beta chain). The method was immunoSEQ multiplex PCR; TCRdb's version includes in-frame clones alone and lacks a portion of them. The sample has approximately 47,000 clones, 94% seen once. These data belong to a study of T cell changes during pregnancy in multiple sclerosis. Looked up from germline, CDR1 is KGHSH and CDR2 is LQKENI. V shed 4 bases, J shed 13 bases, and the junction held 9 bases outside the gene matches. This CDR3 has 14 residues. The source was CD4+ T cells from peripheral blood mononuclear cells, collected in the first trimester of pregnancy. The chain joins TRBV18 to TRBJ2-7; 14 nucleotides align to TRBD2. The source of this sequence is a female donor with multiple sclerosis, enrolled in a pregnancy study. This chain's CDR3 is CASSLKGLAGDEYF. DNA for the CDR3: TGTGCCAGCTCACTTAAGGGACTAGCGGGGGACGAATACTTC.